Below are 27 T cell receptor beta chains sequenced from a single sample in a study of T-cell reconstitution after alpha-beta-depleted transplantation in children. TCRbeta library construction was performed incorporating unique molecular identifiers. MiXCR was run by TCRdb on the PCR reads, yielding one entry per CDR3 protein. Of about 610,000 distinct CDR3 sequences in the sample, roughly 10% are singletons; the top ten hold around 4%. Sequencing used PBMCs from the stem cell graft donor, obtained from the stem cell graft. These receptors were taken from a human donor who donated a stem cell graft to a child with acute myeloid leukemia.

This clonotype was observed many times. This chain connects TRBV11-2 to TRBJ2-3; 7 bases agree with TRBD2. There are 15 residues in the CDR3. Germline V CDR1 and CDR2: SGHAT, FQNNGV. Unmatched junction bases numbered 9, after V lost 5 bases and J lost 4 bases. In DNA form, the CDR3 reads TGTGCCAGCAGCGTGGGGGGAGGGCCCCCAGATACGCAGTATTTT. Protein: CASSVGGGPPDTQYF.

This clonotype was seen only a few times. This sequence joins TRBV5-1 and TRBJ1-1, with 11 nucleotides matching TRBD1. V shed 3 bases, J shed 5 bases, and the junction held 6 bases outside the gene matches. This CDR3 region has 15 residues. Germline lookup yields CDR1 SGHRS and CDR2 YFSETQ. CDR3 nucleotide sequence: TGCGCCAGCAGCTCACGGACAGGGGGCGAGACTGAAGCTTTCTTT. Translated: CASSSRTGGETEAFF. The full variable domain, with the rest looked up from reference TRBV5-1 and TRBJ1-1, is KAGVTQTPRYLIKTRGQQVTLSCSPISGHRSVSWYQQTPGQGLQFLFEYFSETQRNKGNFPGRFSGRQFSNSRSEMNVSTLELGDSALYLCASSSRTGGETEAFFGQGTRLTVV.

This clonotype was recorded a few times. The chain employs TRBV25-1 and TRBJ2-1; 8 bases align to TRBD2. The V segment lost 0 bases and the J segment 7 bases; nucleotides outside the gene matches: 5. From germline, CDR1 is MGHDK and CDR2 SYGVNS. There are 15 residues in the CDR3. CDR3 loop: CASSEYQRELNEQFF. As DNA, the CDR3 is TGTGCCAGCAGTGAATATCAGCGGGAGCTTAATGAGCAGTTCTTC.

The CDR3 region is CASSLSEGQYNEQFF. DNA for the CDR3: TGTGCCAGCAGCTTGAGCGAGGGACAGTACAATGAGCAGTTCTTC. The J gene is TRBJ2-1, the V gene TRBV7-6; 7 bases are shared with TRBD1. The CDR3 runs to 15 residues. The germline V gene encodes CDR1 SGHVS and CDR2 FNYEAQ. The junction had 6 bases not matched to a gene; V was cut back by 3 bases and J by 4 bases. The whole variable domain, filled in from reference TRBV7-6 and TRBJ2-1, reads GAGVSQSPRYKVTKRGQDVALRCDPISGHVSLYWYRQALGQGPEFLTYFNYEAQQDKSGLPNDRFSAERPEGSISTLTIQRTEQRDSAMYRCASSLSEGQYNEQFFGPGTRLTVL.

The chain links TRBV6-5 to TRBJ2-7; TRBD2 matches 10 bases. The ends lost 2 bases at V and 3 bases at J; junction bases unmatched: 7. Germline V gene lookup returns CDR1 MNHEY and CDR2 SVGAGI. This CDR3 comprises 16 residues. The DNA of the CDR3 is TGTGCCAGCAGTTACCGGGGAGCGGGAGGGGGCTACGAGCAGTACTTC. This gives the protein CASSYRGAGGGYEQYF.

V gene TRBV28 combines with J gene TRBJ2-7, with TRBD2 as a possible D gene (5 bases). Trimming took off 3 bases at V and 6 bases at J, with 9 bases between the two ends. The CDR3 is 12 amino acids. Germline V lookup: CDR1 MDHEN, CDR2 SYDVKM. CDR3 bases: TGTGCCAGCAGTTTTCGGAGGAGCGAGCAGTACTTC. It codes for CASSFRRSEQYF. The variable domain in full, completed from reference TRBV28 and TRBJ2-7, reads DVKVTQSSRYLVKRTGEKVFLECVQDMDHENMFWYRQDPGLGLRLIYFSYDVKMKEKGDIPEGYSVSREKKERFSLILESASTNQTSMYLCASSFRRSEQYFGPGTRLTVT.

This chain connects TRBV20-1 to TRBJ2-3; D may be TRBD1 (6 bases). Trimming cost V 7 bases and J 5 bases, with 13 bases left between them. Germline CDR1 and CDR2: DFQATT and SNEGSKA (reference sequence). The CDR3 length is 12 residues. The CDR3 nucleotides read TGCAGTGGGGACCACAGGGTAGATACGCAGTATTTT. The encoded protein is CSGDHRVDTQYF.

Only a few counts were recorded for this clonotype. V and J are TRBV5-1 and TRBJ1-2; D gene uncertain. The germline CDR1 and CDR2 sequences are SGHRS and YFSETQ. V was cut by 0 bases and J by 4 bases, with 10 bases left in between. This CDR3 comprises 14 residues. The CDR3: CASSLGQTSYGYTF. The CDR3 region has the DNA TGCGCCAGCAGCTTGGGGCAGACCAGCTATGGCTACACCTTC.

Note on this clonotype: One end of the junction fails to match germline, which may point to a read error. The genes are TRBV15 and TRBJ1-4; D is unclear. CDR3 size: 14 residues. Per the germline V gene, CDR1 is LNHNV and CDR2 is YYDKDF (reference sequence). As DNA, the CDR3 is TGTGCCTCCAGAACGGCAATTGCTAATGAAAAACTGTTTTTT. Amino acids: CASRTAIANEKLFF.

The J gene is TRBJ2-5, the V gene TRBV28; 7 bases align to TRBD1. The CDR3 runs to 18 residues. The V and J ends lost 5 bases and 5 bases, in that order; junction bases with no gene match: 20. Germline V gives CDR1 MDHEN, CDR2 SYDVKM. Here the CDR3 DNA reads TGTGCCAGCAGTCCGCCGCCCCGAGGGGGCGCTTCTTGGGAGACCCAGTACTTC. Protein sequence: CASSPPPRGGASWETQYF.

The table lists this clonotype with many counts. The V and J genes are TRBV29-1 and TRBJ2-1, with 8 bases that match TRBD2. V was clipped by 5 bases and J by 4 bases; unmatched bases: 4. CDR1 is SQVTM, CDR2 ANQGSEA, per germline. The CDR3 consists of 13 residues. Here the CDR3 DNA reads TGCAGCGTTAGCGGGAGAGCTTACAATGAGCAGTTCTTC. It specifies CSVSGRAYNEQFF.

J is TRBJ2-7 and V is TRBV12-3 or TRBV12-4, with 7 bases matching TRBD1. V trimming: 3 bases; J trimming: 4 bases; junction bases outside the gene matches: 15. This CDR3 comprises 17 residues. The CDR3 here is CASSFSGERGLGYEQYF. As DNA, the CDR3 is TGTGCCAGCAGTTTCTCAGGGGAGAGGGGGCTGGGGTACGAGCAGTACTTC.

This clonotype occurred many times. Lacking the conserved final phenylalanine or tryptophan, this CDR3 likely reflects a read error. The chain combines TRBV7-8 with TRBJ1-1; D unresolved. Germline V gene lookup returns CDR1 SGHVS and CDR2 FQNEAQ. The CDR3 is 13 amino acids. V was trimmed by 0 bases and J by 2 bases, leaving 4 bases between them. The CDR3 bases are TGTGCCAGCAGCTTAGCAGGCAACACTGAAGCTTTCTTG. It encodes CASSLAGNTEAFL.

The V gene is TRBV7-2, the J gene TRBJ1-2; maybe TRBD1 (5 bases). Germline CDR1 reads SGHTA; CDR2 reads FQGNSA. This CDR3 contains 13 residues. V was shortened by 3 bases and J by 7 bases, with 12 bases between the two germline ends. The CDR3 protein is CASSFDSSGGYTF. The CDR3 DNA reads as TGTGCCAGCAGCTTCGACAGCTCGGGTGGCTACACCTTC.

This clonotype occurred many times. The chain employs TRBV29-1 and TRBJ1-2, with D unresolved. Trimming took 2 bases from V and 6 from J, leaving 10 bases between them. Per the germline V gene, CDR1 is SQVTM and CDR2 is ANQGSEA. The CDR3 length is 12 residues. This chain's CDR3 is CSVERDTDGYTF. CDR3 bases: TGCAGCGTTGAAAGAGACACGGATGGCTACACCTTC.

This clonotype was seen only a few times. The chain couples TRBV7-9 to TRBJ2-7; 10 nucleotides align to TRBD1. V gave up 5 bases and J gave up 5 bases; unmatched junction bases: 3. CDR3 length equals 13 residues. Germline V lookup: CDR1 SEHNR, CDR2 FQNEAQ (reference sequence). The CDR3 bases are TGTGCCAGCAGCCCGACAGGGGGCAACGAGCAGTACTTC. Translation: CASSPTGGNEQYF.

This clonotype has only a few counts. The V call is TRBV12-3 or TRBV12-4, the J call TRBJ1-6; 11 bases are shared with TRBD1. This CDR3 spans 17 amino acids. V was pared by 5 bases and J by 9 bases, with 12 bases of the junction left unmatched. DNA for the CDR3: TGTGCCAGCAGTCGTGGGCCAAGGACAGGGGGCACTTCACCCCTCCACTTT. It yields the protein CASSRGPRTGGTSPLHF.

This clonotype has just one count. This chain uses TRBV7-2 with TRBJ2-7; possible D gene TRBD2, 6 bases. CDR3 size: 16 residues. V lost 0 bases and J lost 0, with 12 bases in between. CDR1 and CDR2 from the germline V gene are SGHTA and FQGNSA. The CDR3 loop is CASSLAAGLRSYEQYF. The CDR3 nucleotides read TGTGCCAGCAGCTTAGCGGCGGGGCTTCGCTCCTACGAGCAGTACTTC.

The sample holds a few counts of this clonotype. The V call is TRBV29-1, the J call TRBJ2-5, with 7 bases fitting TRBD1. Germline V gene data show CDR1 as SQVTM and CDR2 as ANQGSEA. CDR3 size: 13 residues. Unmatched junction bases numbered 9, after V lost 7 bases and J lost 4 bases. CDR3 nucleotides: TGCAGCGGGCGACTCTACAGGGGAGAGACCCAGTACTTC. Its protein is CSGRLYRGETQYF.

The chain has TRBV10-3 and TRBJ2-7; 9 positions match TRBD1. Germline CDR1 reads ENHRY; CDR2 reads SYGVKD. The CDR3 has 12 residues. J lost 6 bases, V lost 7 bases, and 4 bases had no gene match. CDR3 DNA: TGTGCCATCACCCCGACAGGGGGCGAGCAGTACTTC. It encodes CAITPTGGEQYF.

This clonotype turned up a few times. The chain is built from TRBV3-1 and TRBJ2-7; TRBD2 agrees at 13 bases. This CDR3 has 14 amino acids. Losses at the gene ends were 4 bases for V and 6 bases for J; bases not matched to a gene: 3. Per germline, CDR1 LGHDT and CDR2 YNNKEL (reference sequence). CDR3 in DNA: TGTGCCAGCAGCCGGACTAGCGGGAGAGGCGAGCAGTACTTC. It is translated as CASSRTSGRGEQYF.

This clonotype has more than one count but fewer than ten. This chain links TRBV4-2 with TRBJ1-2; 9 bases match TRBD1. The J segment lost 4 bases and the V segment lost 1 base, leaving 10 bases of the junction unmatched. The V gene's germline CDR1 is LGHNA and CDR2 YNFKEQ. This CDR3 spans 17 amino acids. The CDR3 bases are TGTGCCAGCAGCCAAGTGCTGGGGGGACAGGGCGTCTATGGCTACACCTTC. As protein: CASSQVLGGQGVYGYTF.

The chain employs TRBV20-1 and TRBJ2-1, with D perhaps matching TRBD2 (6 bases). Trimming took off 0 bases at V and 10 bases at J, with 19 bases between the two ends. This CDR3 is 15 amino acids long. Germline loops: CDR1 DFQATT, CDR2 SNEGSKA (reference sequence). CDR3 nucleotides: TGCAGTGCTAGAGAGCTCGGCCTAGCGTTTAGGGAGCAGTTCTTC. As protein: CSARELGLAFREQFF.

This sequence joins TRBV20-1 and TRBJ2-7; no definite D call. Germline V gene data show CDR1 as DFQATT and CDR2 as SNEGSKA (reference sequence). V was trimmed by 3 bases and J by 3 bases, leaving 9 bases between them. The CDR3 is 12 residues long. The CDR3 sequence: CSARAIIYEQYF. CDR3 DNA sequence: TGCAGTGCTAGGGCAATTATCTACGAGCAGTACTTC.

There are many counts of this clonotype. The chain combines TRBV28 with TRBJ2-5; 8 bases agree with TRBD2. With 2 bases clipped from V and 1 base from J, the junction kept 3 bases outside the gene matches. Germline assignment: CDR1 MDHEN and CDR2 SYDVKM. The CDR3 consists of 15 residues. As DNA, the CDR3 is TGTGCCAGCAGTTTAACGGGAGGGCCCCAAGAGACCCAGTACTTC. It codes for CASSLTGGPQETQYF.

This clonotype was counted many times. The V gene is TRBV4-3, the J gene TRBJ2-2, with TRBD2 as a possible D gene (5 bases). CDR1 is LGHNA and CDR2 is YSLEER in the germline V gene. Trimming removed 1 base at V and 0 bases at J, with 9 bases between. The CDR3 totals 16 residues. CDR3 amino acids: CASSQGASPNTGELFF. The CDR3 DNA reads TGCGCCAGCAGCCAAGGGGCTAGCCCGAACACCGGGGAGCTGTTTTTT.

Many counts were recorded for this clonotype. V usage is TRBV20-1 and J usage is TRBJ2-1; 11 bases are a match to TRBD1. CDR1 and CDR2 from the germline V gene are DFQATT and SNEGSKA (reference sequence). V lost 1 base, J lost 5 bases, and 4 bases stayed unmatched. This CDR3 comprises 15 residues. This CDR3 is CSARAGTGGDNEQFF. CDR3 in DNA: TGCAGTGCTAGAGCCGGGACAGGGGGGGACAATGAGCAGTTCTTC.